This TCR beta chain was sequenced in a study of T-cell reconstitution after alpha-beta-depleted transplantation in children. Overall study results and limits: Alpha-beta T cells about two months after transplant reportedly derived from several hundred expanded graft clones. Surviving recipient T cells and intrathymic progenitors accounted for some patients' high TCRbeta diversity at day 60. Newly produced T cells mostly accounted for T-cell counts and diversity one year post-transplant.

It was with unique molecular identifiers that the TCRbeta library was prepared. TCRdb re-called the PCR reads with MiXCR, one entry per CDR3 protein. The sample comprises hundreds of thousands of distinct CDR3 sequences, approximately 15% of which are singletons, and roughly 4.8% rests with the top ten. Germline trimming cut 1 base from V and 5 bases from J; bases unmatched to any gene: 12. CDR3 size: 17 residues. Germline values: CDR1 SGHDT, CDR2 YYEEEE. Notes on this clonotype: The antigen is undetermined.

This material consisted of PBMCs, mostly from graft donor cells, taken 360 days after TCRalphabeta/CD19-depleted stem cell transplant. The clonotype originates from a male patient younger than 18 who had a stem cell transplant for acute lymphoblastic leukemia, so the T cells may come from the graft donor. V gene TRBV5-6 combines with J gene TRBJ2-5; the match to TRBD1 covers 9 bases. CDR3 coding DNA: TGTGCCAGCAGCTTGCAACTCATGGGACAGGGTTCGGAGACCCAGTACTTC. Residues: CASSLQLMGQGSETQYF. Together with reference TRBV5-6 and TRBJ2-5, the CDR3 gives the full variable domain: DAGVTQSPTHLIKTRGQQVTLRCSPKSGHDTVSWYQQALGQGPQFIFQYYEEEERQRGNFPDRFSGHQFPNYSSELNVNALLLGDSALYLCASSLQLMGQGSETQYFGPGTRLLVL.